The following is a T cell receptor beta chain sequence with its context. This sample was included in a study of cytomegalovirus exposure and HLA in healthy donors. Amplification used 60 Vbeta primers and 13 Jbeta primers. Method: immunoSEQ multiplex PCR; TCRdb's copy keeps in-frame clones and lacks some. The top ten clones hold around 6.5% of a sample with about 160,000 clones, 80% of them seen once. Germline CDR1 is MDHEN and CDR2 is SYDVKM. Trimming cost V 2 bases and J 5 bases; bases outside gene matches: 12. The CDR3 runs to 17 residues. This TCR was recovered from a male donor in good health and CMV-seropositive. Material for sequencing was PBMCs. The genes are TRBV28 and TRBJ2-1; the match to TRBD2 covers 7 bases. CDR3 DNA: TGTGCCAGCAGTTTAACGTTGGGAGCTAGCGGCAACAATGAGCAGTTCTTC. Protein: CASSLTLGASGNNEQFF. The complete variable domain, with remaining parts taken from reference TRBV28 and TRBJ2-1, reads DVKVTQSSRYLVKRTGEKVFLECVQDMDHENMFWYRQDPGLGLRLIYFSYDVKMKEKGDIPEGYSVSREKKERFSLILESASTNQTSMYLCASSLTLGASGNNEQFFGPGTRLTVL.